This TCR beta chain emerged from a study of OX40 agonist ivuxolimab in advanced cancers. Study in general: Ivuxolimab was administered intravenously to patients at 0.01 to 10 mg/kg every 2 weeks. Overall study findings and caveats: Undetermined was the antigen specificity of the expanded peripheral T cells. Mean expanded clone counts were higher in CD8+ than CD4+ T cells.

Generated by immunoSEQ multiplex PCR, the TCRdb table keeps only in-frame clones and is missing some. Here the sample spans approximately 99,000 clones, approximately 87% being singletons. Autoimmune disease history or systemic immunosuppression led to patient exclusion. The V gene's germline CDR1 is LGHNA and CDR2 YSLEER. This CDR3 is built from 13 residues. V lost 7 bases to trimming and J lost 6 bases; unmatched junction nucleotides: 7. Of note for this clone: As yet, its antigen is unknown.

V gene TRBV4-3 combines with J gene TRBJ2-7; 9 bases are shared with TRBD1. The receptor was isolated from an adult with an advanced solid tumor such as melanoma, head and neck, liver or kidney cancer. The sequencing here drew on CD4+ or CD8+ T cells sorted from blood, taken in a trial of the OX40 agonist ivuxolimab. CDR3 sequence reads: CASKGGTGSEQYF. The CDR3 nucleotides are TGCGCCAGCAAAGGAGGGACAGGGAGCGAGCAGTACTTC.